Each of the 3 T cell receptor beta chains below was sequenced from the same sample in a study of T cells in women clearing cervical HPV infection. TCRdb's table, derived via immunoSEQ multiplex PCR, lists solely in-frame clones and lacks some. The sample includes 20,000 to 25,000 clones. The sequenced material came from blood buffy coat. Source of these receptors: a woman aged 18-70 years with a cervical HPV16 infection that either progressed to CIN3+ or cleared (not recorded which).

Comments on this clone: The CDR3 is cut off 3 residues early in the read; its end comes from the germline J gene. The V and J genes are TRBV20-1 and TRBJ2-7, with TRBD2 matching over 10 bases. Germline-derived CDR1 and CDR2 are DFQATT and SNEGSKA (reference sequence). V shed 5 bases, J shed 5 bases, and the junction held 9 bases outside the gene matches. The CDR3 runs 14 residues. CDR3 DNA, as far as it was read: TGCAGTGCTTGGGCTAGCGGGAGTTACGACGAG. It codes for CSAWASGSYDE. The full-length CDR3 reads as CSAWASGSYDEQYF.

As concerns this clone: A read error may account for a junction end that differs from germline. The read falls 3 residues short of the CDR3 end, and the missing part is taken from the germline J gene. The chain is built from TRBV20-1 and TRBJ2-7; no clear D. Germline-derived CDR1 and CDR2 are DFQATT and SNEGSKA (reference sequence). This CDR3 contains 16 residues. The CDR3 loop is CGARDPSGSYSYEQYF. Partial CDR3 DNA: TGCGGTGCTAGAGACCCCTCAGGCAGCTACTCCTACGAG.

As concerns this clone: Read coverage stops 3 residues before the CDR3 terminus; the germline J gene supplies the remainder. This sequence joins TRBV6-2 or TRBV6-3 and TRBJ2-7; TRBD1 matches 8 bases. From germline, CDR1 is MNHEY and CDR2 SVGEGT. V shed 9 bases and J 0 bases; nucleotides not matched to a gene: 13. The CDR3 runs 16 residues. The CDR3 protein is CARKPRAGQASYEQYF. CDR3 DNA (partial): TGTGCCAGGAAACCGAGGGCGGGACAGGCCTCCTACGAG.